A selection of T cell receptor beta chains follows, all from one sample in a study of T cell clones after liver transplantation. Profiling relied on immunoSEQ multiplex PCR, and the TCRdb table lists in-frame clones only, not all of them. The sample has approximately 65,000 clones, more than 85% seen once. The sequencing used CD4+ T cells from blood, collected around 25 months after liver transplant. The receptors were sampled from a human patient who received a liver transplant. The graft donor may have given rise to some T cells. CDR3s include the opening cysteine and the closing phenylalanine or tryptophan. The order of the fields is CDR3 length, V gene, clone size, J gene, D gene, CDR3 protein, CDR3 DNA. A D gene is named only where the DNA matches it firmly. Clone size is given for some rows only: seen once, a few or many times, or a class if the clone is expanded.

>16|TRBV19|.|TRBJ1-2|.
CASSIPGPAGAYGYTF
TGTGCCAGTAGTATCCCCGGGCCCGCAGGGGCCTATGGCTACACCTTC
>15|TRBV6-1|.|TRBJ1-6|TRBD1
CASSEAGTGSSPLHF
TGTGCCAGCAGTGAAGCCGGGACAGGGAGCTCACCCCTCCACTTT
>13|TRBV28|once|TRBJ2-2|.
CASSAANTGELFF
TGTGCCAGCAGTGCGGCCAACACCGGGGAGCTGTTTTTT
>19|TRBV30|.|TRBJ2-1|TRBD2
CAWSRRGGGLAGVVGEQFF
TGTGCCTGGAGTCGAAGGGGCGGGGGACTAGCGGGAGTAGTGGGTGAGCAGTTCTTC
>15|TRBV2|.|TRBJ2-3|.
CASSAPQGLTDTQYF
TGTGCCAGCAGTGCCCCGCAGGGTCTCACAGATACGCAGTATTTT
>18|TRBV7-7|once|TRBJ2-1|TRBD2
CASSLASRLAGGPDEQFF
TGTGCTAGCAGCTTAGCAAGTCGACTAGCGGGAGGCCCCGATGAGCAGTTCTTC
>16|TRBV19|few|TRBJ1-1|.
CASTDRWGAPNTEAFF
TGTGCCAGTACCGATCGATGGGGGGCCCCGAACACTGAAGCTTTCTTT
>13|TRBV10-3|.|TRBJ1-1|TRBD1
CAIGTGGFGEAFF
TGTGCCATCGGGACAGGGGGCTTCGGTGAAGCTTTCTTT
>14|TRBV11-3|.|TRBJ2-7|.
CASSLYGAAYEQYF
TGTGCCAGCAGCTTATATGGGGCCGCCTACGAGCAGTACTTC
>14|TRBV5-1|.|TRBJ2-2|.
CASSRNGDTGELFF
TGCGCCAGCAGCCGTAATGGGGACACCGGGGAGCTGTTTTTT
>12|TRBV28|.|TRBJ2-7|.
CASSTGTAKMYF
TGTGCCAGCAGTACGGGGACGGCGAAAATGTACTTC
>14|TRBV7-8|.|TRBJ2-5|TRBD2
CASSLMGGRETQYF
TGTGCCAGCAGCTTAATGGGGGGGAGAGAGACCCAGTACTTC
>14|TRBV9|.|TRBJ1-1|.
CASSVAGTVTEAFF
TGTGCCAGCAGCGTAGCGGGGACGGTCACTGAAGCTTTCTTT
>15|TRBV7-3|.|TRBJ2-3|TRBD2
CASAIGTSVTDTQYF
TGTGCCAGCGCAATCGGGACTAGCGTCACAGATACGCAGTATTTT
>14|TRBV28|once|TRBJ2-7|TRBD2
CASSYLSGTYEQYF
TGTGCCAGCAGTTATCTTAGCGGGACCTACGAGCAGTACTTC
>15|TRBV6-6|.|TRBJ2-7|TRBD1
CASTTTGQGGHEQYF
TGTGCCAGCACTACTACGGGACAGGGGGGTCACGAGCAGTACTTC
>16|TRBV5-1|.|TRBJ2-5|TRBD2
CASSLERGAVQETQYF
TGCGCCAGCAGCTTGGAGCGGGGGGCCGTGCAAGAGACCCAGTACTTC
>13|TRBV5-6|.|TRBJ2-7|.
CASSPAASYEQYF
TGTGCCAGCAGCCCCGCCGCCAGCTACGAGCAGTACTTC
>15|TRBV10-2|.|TRBJ1-2|TRBD1
CASSERTGKDYGYTF
TGCGCCAGCAGTGAGAGGACAGGGAAAGACTATGGCTACACCTTC
>15|TRBV19|.|TRBJ2-3|TRBD2
CASRGTSGITDTQYF
TGTGCCAGTAGGGGGACTAGCGGAATAACAGATACGCAGTATTTT
>13|TRBV14|.|TRBJ1-2|.
CASSPARVGGYTF
TGTGCCAGCAGTCCTGCAAGGGTCGGGGGCTACACCTTC
>16|TRBV2|.|TRBJ1-1|.
CASSEDSAINQAEAFF
TGTGCCAGCAGTGAAGACAGCGCCATCAACCAGGCTGAAGCTTTCTTT
>12|TRBV11-3|.|TRBJ2-7|.
CASSGRTYEQYF
TGTGCCAGCAGCGGACGGACCTACGAGCAGTACTTC
>12|TRBV18|.|TRBJ1-2|.
CASSQPAGGYTF
TGTGCCAGCTCTCAACCCGCGGGGGGCTACACCTTC
>14|TRBV5-1|.|TRBJ2-5|.
CASSLVTRGETQYF
TGCGCCAGCAGCTTGGTTACCCGTGGGGAGACCCAGTACTTC
>14|TRBV18|.|TRBJ2-7|TRBD1
CASSPSDRVGEQYF
TGTGCCAGCTCACCCTCCGACAGGGTCGGCGAGCAGTACTTC
>16|TRBV19|.|TRBJ1-5|.
CASSVEAQGGNQPQHF
TGTGCCAGTAGTGTAGAGGCGCAGGGAGGTAATCAGCCCCAGCATTTT
>14|TRBV5-1|.|TRBJ1-2|.
CASSGAGITDGYTF
TGCGCCAGCAGCGGCGCAGGGATTACAGATGGCTACACCTTC
>13|TRBV4-3|.|TRBJ2-7|.
CASSPRAGYEQYF
TGCGCCAGCAGCCCCAGGGCGGGCTACGAGCAGTACTTC
>15|TRBV7-2|.|TRBJ2-2|.
CASSLGGSRAGELFF
TGTGCCAGCAGCTTAGGGGGCTCCCGCGCCGGGGAGCTGTTTTTT
>14|TRBV12-5|.|TRBJ2-1|TRBD2
CASGNSGVGVEQFF
TGTGCTAGTGGTAATAGCGGGGTCGGAGTTGAGCAGTTCTTC
>14|TRBV28|once|TRBJ1-1|.
CASSLNPANTEAFF
TGTGCCAGCAGTTTAAACCCAGCGAACACTGAAGCTTTCTTT
>14|TRBV11-3|.|TRBJ2-7|.
CASSFDGASYEQYF
TGTGCCAGCAGCTTTGATGGGGCTTCCTACGAGCAGTACTTC
>13|TRBV4-3|.|TRBJ2-5|.
CASSQGVQETQYF
TGCGCCAGCAGCCAAGGGGTCCAAGAGACCCAGTACTTC
>13|TRBV19|.|TRBJ1-2|.
CASTMEQRYGYTF
TGTGCCAGTACCATGGAACAGCGCTATGGCTACACCTTC
>20|TRBV10-2|.|TRBJ2-3|TRBD2
CASTRVAGASGSWVTDTQYF
TGCGCCAGCACAAGAGTTGCGGGGGCCAGCGGGAGTTGGGTCACAGATACGCAGTATTTT
>13|TRBV4-3|.|TRBJ2-7|.
CASSQEVSYEQYF
TGCGCCAGCAGCCAAGAGGTCTCCTACGAGCAGTACTTC
>16|TRBV5-1|.|TRBJ2-2|TRBD1
CASSFGQGSNTGELFF
TGCGCCAGCAGCTTCGGACAGGGATCTAACACCGGGGAGCTGTTTTTT
>16|TRBV10-3|.|TRBJ2-2|TRBD2
CAISESAGGNTGELFF
TGTGCCATCAGTGAGTCGGCGGGAGGGAACACCGGGGAGCTGTTTTTT
>17|TRBV6-1|.|TRBJ2-5|.
CASSERVRGPDLETQYF
TGTGCCAGCAGTGAACGTGTTAGGGGACCTGACCTAGAGACCCAGTACTTC
>14|TRBV9|.|TRBJ2-7|TRBD1
CASSEGQTSYEQYF
TGTGCCAGCAGCGAGGGACAGACCTCCTACGAGCAGTACTTC
>18|TRBV12-5|.|TRBJ2-1|TRBD2
CASGLEILLAGGRNEQFF
TGTGCTAGTGGTTTGGAAATCCTACTAGCGGGAGGACGCAATGAGCAGTTCTTC
>16|TRBV14|.|TRBJ2-1|TRBD1
CASSLWGTASYNEQFF
TGTGCCAGCAGCCTTTGGGGGACAGCCTCCTACAATGAGCAGTTCTTC
>14|TRBV10-3|.|TRBJ2-3|.
CAISTTGSTDTQYF
TGTGCCATCAGTACTACGGGCAGCACAGATACGCAGTATTTT
>12|TRBV11-2|.|TRBJ1-1|.
CASSHDGRGAFF
TGTGCCAGCAGCCACGACGGAAGGGGAGCTTTCTTT
>11|TRBV28|.|TRBJ2-7|.
CASSPLGEQYF
TGTGCCAGCAGCCCTTTGGGCGAGCAGTACTTC
>16|TRBV11-2|.|TRBJ2-7|TRBD2
CASARRVAGGPSKQYF
TGTGCCAGCGCCCGGCGGGTAGCGGGAGGGCCTTCGAAGCAGTACTTC
>18|TRBV7-9|.|TRBJ1-1|TRBD1
CASSRIGRTGVMNTEAFF
TGTGCCAGCAGCCGAATCGGGAGGACAGGGGTCATGAACACTGAAGCTTTCTTT
>14|TRBV25-1|once|TRBJ1-1|.
CASSVGTFSTEAFF
TGTGCCAGCAGTGTCGGGACATTTTCGACTGAAGCTTTCTTT
>17|TRBV27|.|TRBJ2-1|TRBD1
CASGDFKIGQAYNEQFF
TGTGCCAGCGGAGATTTCAAGATAGGACAGGCCTACAATGAGCAGTTCTTC
>15|TRBV27|.|TRBJ2-3|TRBD2
CASSSTSGKTDTQYF
TGTGCCAGCAGTTCTACTAGCGGGAAGACAGATACGCAGTATTTT
>15|TRBV18|.|TRBJ1-1|TRBD1
CASSPGQGTNTEAFF
TGTGCCAGCTCACCGGGACAGGGGACGAACACTGAAGCTTTCTTT